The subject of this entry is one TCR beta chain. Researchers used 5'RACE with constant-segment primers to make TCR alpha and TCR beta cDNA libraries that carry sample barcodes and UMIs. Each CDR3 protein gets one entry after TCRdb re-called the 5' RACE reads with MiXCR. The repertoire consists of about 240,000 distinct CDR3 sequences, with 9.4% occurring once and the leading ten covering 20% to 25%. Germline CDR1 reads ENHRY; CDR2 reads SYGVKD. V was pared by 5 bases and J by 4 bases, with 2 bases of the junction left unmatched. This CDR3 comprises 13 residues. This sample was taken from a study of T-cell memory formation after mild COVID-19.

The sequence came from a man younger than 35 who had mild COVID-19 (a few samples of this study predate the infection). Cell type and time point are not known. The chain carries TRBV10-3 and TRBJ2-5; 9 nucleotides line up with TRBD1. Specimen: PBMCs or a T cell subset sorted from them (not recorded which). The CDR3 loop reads CAISPTGGETQYF. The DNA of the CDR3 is TGTGCCATCAGTCCGACAGGGGGAGAGACCCAGTACTTC.